This TCR beta chain was sequenced in a study of T cell responses to AZD1222 COVID-19 vaccine. General study points: No repertoire was sampled before or during the peak T cell response, only after it.

Using immunoSEQ multiplex PCR, the repertoire was profiled, and TCRdb retains in-frame clones only, with some absent. The repertoire holds roughly 160,000 clones, with 87% as singletons. Germline V gene data show CDR1 as MNHEY and CDR2 as SMNVEV (reference sequence). Trimming took off 1 base at V and 5 bases at J, with 11 bases between the two ends. The CDR3 has 14 residues. The analysis combined second doses at about 4 or about 12 weeks. Comment on this clone: Its antigen remains unknown.

This receptor was taken from an adult who received the AZD1222 COVID-19 vaccine. The sequenced sample was peripheral blood, obtained 28 days after the second AZD1222 dose. The gene calls are TRBV27 and TRBJ1-1; possible D gene TRBD1, 5 bases. In DNA, the CDR3 is TGTGCCAGCAGTTTATACGGGGGAGTTACTGAAGCTTTCTTT. Translating it yields CASSLYGGVTEAFF.